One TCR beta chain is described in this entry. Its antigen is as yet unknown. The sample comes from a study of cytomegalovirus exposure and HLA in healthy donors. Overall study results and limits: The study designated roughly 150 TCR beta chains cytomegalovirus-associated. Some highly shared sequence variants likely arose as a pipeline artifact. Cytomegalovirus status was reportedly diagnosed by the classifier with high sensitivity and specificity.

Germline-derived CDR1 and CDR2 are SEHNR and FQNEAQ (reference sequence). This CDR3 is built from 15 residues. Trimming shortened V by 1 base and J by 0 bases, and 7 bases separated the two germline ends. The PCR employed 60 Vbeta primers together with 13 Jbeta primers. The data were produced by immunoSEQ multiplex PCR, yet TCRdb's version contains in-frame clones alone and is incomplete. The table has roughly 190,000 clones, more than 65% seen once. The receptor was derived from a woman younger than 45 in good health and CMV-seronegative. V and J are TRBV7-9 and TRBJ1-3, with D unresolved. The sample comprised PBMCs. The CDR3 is CASSLEGSSGNTIYF. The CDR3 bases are TGTGCCAGCAGCTTAGAAGGGAGCTCTGGAAACACCATATATTTT. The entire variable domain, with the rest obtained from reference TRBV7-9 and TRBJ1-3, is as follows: DTGVSQNPRHKITKRGQNVTFRCDPISEHNRLYWYRQTLGQGPEFLTYFQNEAQLEKSRLLSDRFSAERPKGSFSTLEIQRTEQGDSAMYLCASSLEGSSGNTIYFGEGSWLTVV.